This T cell receptor beta chain originates from a study of PD-L1 blockade in urothelial cancer. Study details: Administration of atezolizumab to patients began at some point between 2013 and 2014, at 1,200 mg intravenously every 3 weeks. Bladder-origin urothelial cancer in males covered about 90% of the 29 patients. Patients previously received 0 to 3 chemotherapy regimens.

Clones were sequenced by immunoSEQ multiplex PCR, and TCRdb holds only the in-frame ones, with some missing. This table holds roughly 24,000 clones, approximately 89% found once. The CDR3 contains 15 residues. V was clipped by 6 bases and J by 7 bases, with 19 bases between them. Germline CDR1 and CDR2: SNHLY and FYNNEI. Time point described: peripheral blood 6 weeks after treatment start. Urothelial carcinoma in patients was locally advanced or metastatic. The gene calls are TRBV2 and TRBJ1-5; D is perhaps TRBD1 (5 bases). The receptor's source is a woman in her sixties with urothelial cancer. Sequencing used PBMCs, obtained around atezolizumab (anti-PD-L1) treatment. As DNA, the CDR3 is TGTGCCAGCAGCTCTTTAGGAGGGGCTGGACAGCCCCAGCATTTT. It codes for CASSSLGGAGQPQHF.